This T cell receptor beta chain was documented in a study of blood T cell repertoires in COVID-19. For the study at large: Symptom resolution, clearance, or two negative PCRs marked donors in Cohort 3 as recovered.

Germline CDR1 reads DFQATT; CDR2 reads SNEGSKA (reference sequence). V lost 3 bases, J lost 6 bases, and 4 bases stayed unmatched. The CDR3 has 12 residues. Profiled with immunoSEQ multiplex PCR; TCRdb holds only in-frame clones, not every one. The table shows 120,000 to 150,000 clones, with 75% to 90% occurring only once. The clonotype comes from a man aged 50-60 years in a cohort exposed to, infected with or recovered from COVID-19 (not recorded which). V and J are TRBV20-1 and TRBJ1-1; 7 nucleotides line up with TRBD1. The sample was PBMCs or T cells enriched from blood (not recorded which). CDR3 in DNA: TGCAGTGCTAGTTGGCAGGGGGCTGAAGCTTTCTTT. Translated: CSASWQGAEAFF.